These T cell receptor beta chains were read from a single sample in a study of T-cell reconstitution after alpha-beta-depleted transplantation in children. TCRdb ran MiXCR on the PCR reads and lists one entry per CDR3 protein. Among 500,000 or so distinct CDR3 sequences listed, around 10% were seen once. This material consisted of PBMCs, mostly from graft donor cells, taken 180 days after TCRalphabeta/CD19-depleted stem cell transplant. The receptors shown here come from a female patient aged 2 to 10 who had a stem cell transplant for aplastic anemia, so the T cells may come from the graft donor. The CDR3 runs from the conserved cysteine through the conserved F or W. D genes are given only for firm matches. Part of the rows lack a size; the others show once, few, many or a class for expanded clones.

v_call	clone_size	d_call	j_call	cdr3_nt	cdr3_aa
TRBV28	many	TRBD2	TRBJ2-1	TGTGCCAGCAGTGGAGGCGGGGGGTCCTACAATGAGCAGTTCTTC	CASSGGGGSYNEQFF
TRBV28	.	TRBD1	TRBJ1-2	TGTGCCAGCATGACAGGGACCTCTAACTATGGCTACACCTTC	CASMTGTSNYGYTF
TRBV11-2	.	.	TRBJ2-1	TGTGCCAGCAGCTTCTTGGCGACAAAAGGCACCTACAATGAGCAGTTCTTC	CASSFLATKGTYNEQFF
TRBV4-3	.	.	TRBJ2-2	TGCGCCAGCAGATGGAACGGGGAGCTGTTTTTT	CASRWNGELFF
TRBV20-1	.	TRBD1	TRBJ1-5	TGCAGTGCTAGCCGGAGGGTTAACAGGGGAAAAAGCAATCAGCCCCAGCATTTT	CSASRRVNRGKSNQPQHF
TRBV29-1	.	TRBD2	TRBJ2-2	TGCAGCGGAAGACTAGCGGGGACCGGGGAGCTGTTTTTT	CSGRLAGTGELFF
TRBV12-3/TRBV12-4	few	TRBD1	TRBJ2-7	TGTGCCAGCAGTTCCGGACAGGGCCGGCCCGAGCAGTACTTC	CASSSGQGRPEQYF
TRBV24-1	few	.	TRBJ2-7	TGTGCCACACAGGGTCCCTTCTCCTACGAGCAGTACTTC	CATQGPFSYEQYF
TRBV6-2/TRBV6-3	.	.	TRBJ2-7	TGTGCCAGCACTTACGATCCGGGACTGAGACTCACTACGAAGTGGGAGCAGTACTTC	CASTYDPGLRLTTKWEQYF
TRBV7-9	.	.	TRBJ1-2	TGTGCCAGCAGCTTAGCGGGCGTACGGGGCTACACCTTC	CASSLAGVRGYTF
TRBV7-2	few	TRBD1	TRBJ2-5	TGTGCCACCCTACCGACAGGGGCGAACCAAGAGACCCAGTACTTC	CATLPTGANQETQYF
TRBV7-2	few	TRBD2	TRBJ2-3	TGTGCCAGCAGCCCCCGACTAGCGGGAAGGGCAGATACGCAGTATTTT	CASSPRLAGRADTQYF
TRBV20-1	.	.	TRBJ2-5	TGCAGTGCTAGTTTCAAGACCCAGTACTTC	CSASFKTQYF
TRBV28	few	.	TRBJ1-3	TGTGCCAGCAGTTTCCGTGTACTAGGGGCCCAAGTTGGAAACACCATATATTTT	CASSFRVLGAQVGNTIYF
TRBV3-1	.	TRBD1	TRBJ1-1	TGTGCCAGCAGCCCCCAGGACAGGGGTTACACTGAAGCTTTCTTT	CASSPQDRGYTEAFF
TRBV20-1	.	TRBD1	TRBJ2-7	TGCAGTGCAGGGACAGGGGACTACCTTCAGACCTACGAGCAGTACTTC	CSAGTGDYLQTYEQYF
TRBV6-2/TRBV6-3	few	.	TRBJ2-2	TGTGCCAGCAGTACGCCGACGTGGATGGAGAACACCGGGGAGCTGTTTTTT	CASSTPTWMENTGELFF
TRBV28	.	.	TRBJ1-1	TGTGCCAGCAGTTTACCGGAGGAGGTGGACACTGAAGCTTTCTTT	CASSLPEEVDTEAFF
TRBV20-1	many	.	TRBJ2-1	TGCAGTGCTAGCCCCCCGGGAGCCTACAATGAGCAGTTCTTC	CSASPPGAYNEQFF
TRBV21-1	.	.	TRBJ2-1	TGTGCCAGCAGCAAAGGGGGGATGGGAGGACCCACCCGTGAGCAGTTCTTC	CASSKGGMGGPTREQFF
TRBV3-1	once	TRBD2	TRBJ2-7	TGTGCCAGCAGCCAAGGAGCGGGACCCTTGACTTACGAGCAGTACTTC	CASSQGAGPLTYEQYF
TRBV19	many	.	TRBJ2-5	TGTGCCAGTAGCCCGGAGGTGTACCAAGAGACCCAGTACTTC	CASSPEVYQETQYF
TRBV24-1	.	.	TRBJ1-5	TGTGCCACCAGTGGTCCGGCACAGGATAGCAATCAGCCCCAGCATTTT	CATSGPAQDSNQPQHF
TRBV15	.	TRBD1	TRBJ2-7	TGTGCCACGTCTGTGGGACAGGTATCCTACGAGCAGCACTTC	CATSVGQVSYEQHF
TRBV7-2	few	.	TRBJ2-3	TGTGCCAGCAGCTTACGAGTAGCGGATACGCAGTATTTT	CASSLRVADTQYF
TRBV5-1	.	.	TRBJ2-5	TGCGCCAGCAGCTCGCAGGGGTGGTGGGAGACCCAGTACTTC	CASSSQGWWETQYF
TRBV18	.	.	TRBJ1-4	TGTGCCAGCTCACCTGGACAGCTTAATGAAAAACTGTTTTTT	CASSPGQLNEKLFF
TRBV27	few	.	TRBJ2-1	TGTGCCAGCAGTTTATGGGAGGGGGCCTACAATGAGCAGTTCTTC	CASSLWEGAYNEQFF
TRBV6-1	.	TRBD1	TRBJ1-1	TGTGCCAGCAGGGAGCCTTCGGACAGGGTTGACACTGAAGCTTTCTTT	CASREPSDRVDTEAFF
TRBV4-1	.	TRBD2	TRBJ2-1	TGCGCCAGCAGCCCACACCGGCCCCTCCGGGACTACCCTCGGGGGAATGAGCAGTTCTTC	CASSPHRPLRDYPRGNEQFF
TRBV9	.	TRBD1	TRBJ1-1	TGTGCCAGCAGCGGGGGGGACAGGGCCGAAGCTTTCTTT	CASSGGDRAEAFF
TRBV5-1	few	.	TRBJ2-7	TGCGCCAGCAGCTTGTGGCACCACGAGCAGTACTTC	CASSLWHHEQYF
TRBV19	few	TRBD1	TRBJ1-1	TGTGCCAGTACCCAACGGGACAGGGGGAATACTGAAGCTTTCTTT	CASTQRDRGNTEAFF
TRBV5-1	few	.	TRBJ2-5	TGCGCCAGCAGCTTAACAGGGCCCCAAGAGACCCAGTACTTC	CASSLTGPQETQYF
TRBV20-1	many	.	TRBJ2-2	TGCAGTGCTAGTAAGGCAATCACCGGGGAGCTGTTTTTT	CSASKAITGELFF
TRBV7-9	.	TRBD2	TRBJ2-1	TGTGCCAGCACCCGGACTAGCGGGAGCAGCACCTACAATGAGCAGTTCTTC	CASTRTSGSSTYNEQFF
TRBV5-4	few	.	TRBJ2-2	TGTGCCAGCAGCGGTAAGGGGACGAACACCGGGGAGCTGTTTTTT	CASSGKGTNTGELFF
TRBV3-1	.	.	TRBJ1-1	TGTGCCAGCAGTCGGGGGACGGAAAAAGCTTTCTTT	CASSRGTEKAFF